This T cell receptor beta chain emerged from a study of vaccination and CD4 T cells after COVID-19. Study-level information: Nasal swab PCR had detected SARS-CoV-2 in convalescent patients, nine mild and one severe. The authors exposed cells to overlapping spike peptides derived from SARS-CoV-2, HCoV-NL63, HCoV-OC43 and HCoV-229E. Study-wide points: The study found that a median about 87% of reactive clones in convalescent patients appeared only post-vaccination.

This clonotype is termed medium-sized (0.01 to 0.1%). As yet, its antigen is unknown. Germline CDR1 MNHNS, CDR2 SASEGT. The CDR3 runs 13 residues. V lost 2 bases and J 2 bases, leaving 6 bases between the germline ends. Treatment in this sample: roughly 10-day PBMC culture with coronavirus spike peptide pools or control peptides (ViraFEST assay). Sequencing of cultured CD4+ T cell DNA used the Oncomine TCR Beta short-read assay. TCRdb re-derived calls from the PCR reads in MiXCR, one entry per CDR3 protein. Of about 20,000 distinct CDR3 sequences detected, roughly three fifths appear once; the ten largest clones hold around 16%.

The source of this sequence is a human donor who had recovered from COVID-19. Sample: CD4+ T cells from blood, cultured in vitro. V and J are TRBV6-1 and TRBJ1-2; D ambiguous. The CDR3 region has the DNA TGTGCCAGCAGTGAAAAGGAGAACTATGGCTACACCTTC. Protein sequence: CASSEKENYGYTF.